This TCR beta chain emerged from a study of blood T cells in healthy people across ages. V was pared by 4 bases and J by 0 bases, with 4 bases of the junction left unmatched. The CDR3 is 15 amino acids. Germline V gives CDR1 SGHDT, CDR2 YYEEEE. It was with a sample-barcoded 5' primer and a J-beta primer mix that a second PCR of about 6 to 11 cycles was run. Via MiXCR, TCRdb re-called the 5' RACE reads, giving one row per CDR3 protein. Here the sample spans hundreds of thousands of distinct CDR3 sequences, about 62% being singletons. The sequenced sample consisted of blood. The chain joins TRBV5-6 to TRBJ2-1, with TRBD1 identical over 7 bases. The clonotype was recovered from a man younger than 45 in good health. The CDR3 is CASSQGVSSYNEQFF. In nucleotides, the CDR3 is TGTGCCAGCAGCCAGGGGGTAAGCTCCTACAATGAGCAGTTCTTC.